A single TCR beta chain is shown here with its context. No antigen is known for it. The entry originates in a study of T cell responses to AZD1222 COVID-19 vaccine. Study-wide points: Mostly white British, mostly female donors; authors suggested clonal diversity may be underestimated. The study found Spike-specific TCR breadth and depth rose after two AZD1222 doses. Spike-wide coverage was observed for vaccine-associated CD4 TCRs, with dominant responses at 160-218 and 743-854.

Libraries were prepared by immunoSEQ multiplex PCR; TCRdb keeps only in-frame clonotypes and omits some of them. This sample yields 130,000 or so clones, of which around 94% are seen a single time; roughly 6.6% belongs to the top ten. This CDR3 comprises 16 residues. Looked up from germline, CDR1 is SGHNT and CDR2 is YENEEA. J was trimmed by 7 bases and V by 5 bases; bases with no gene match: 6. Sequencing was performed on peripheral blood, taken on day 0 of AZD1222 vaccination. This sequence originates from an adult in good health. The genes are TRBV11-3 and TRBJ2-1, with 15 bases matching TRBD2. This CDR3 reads CASSPGTSGRLNEQFF. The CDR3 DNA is TGTGCCAGCAGCCCCGGGACTAGCGGGAGGTTAAATGAGCAGTTCTTC.